Shown below are 21 T cell receptor beta chains from a single sample sequenced in a study of beta chain features in type 1 diabetes (dated by TCRdb to 2016 to 2019). Study-wide findings and limitations: In all four CD4+ subsets, TCRB CDR3 length was moderately but significantly shorter in type 1 diabetes patients.

Library prep was done by the immunoSEQ multiplex PCR assay. The entire isolated RNA was reverse transcribed using the High Capacity cDNA Reverse Transcription Kit, and thus expressed TCRB transcripts were sequenced. TCRdb holds this immuneACCESS table with in-frame rearrangements only. Some clones are missing; in checked studies, unresolved V genes explain under half, and the rest has no known cause. For this sample there are roughly 730,000 clones; roughly 12% appear just once. Approximately 0.022% of the sample is held by the ten biggest clonotypes. For these TCRs, the target antigens are not known. Sequenced input: naive CD4+ T cells from blood. Reading the label with the study, this specimen's cell subset or site is: true naive CD4+ T cells. Every receptor here comes from a man between 18 and 29 years old with type 1 diabetes.

The sample holds a few counts of this clone. The J gene is TRBJ1-2, the V gene TRBV29-1; the D is unclear. Per the germline V gene, CDR1 is SQVTM and CDR2 is ANQGSEA. V shed 7 bases and J shed 6 bases, with 18 bases lying between them. This CDR3 is 13 amino acids long. Written as DNA, the CDR3 is TGCAGCGCTAAAGAGGCGGGAAATAATGGCTACACCTTC. Translated, it gives CSAKEAGNNGYTF.

The table lists this clone with a few counts. The chain links TRBV5-1 to TRBJ1-2, with D perhaps matching TRBD1 (5 bases). The CDR3 covers 15 residues. The V gene's germline CDR1 is SGHRS and CDR2 YFSETQ. The germline V and J ends were trimmed by 6 bases and 1 base, with 16 bases remaining between them. The CDR3 nucleotides are TGCGCCAGCACCCTGGGGCCAGCCGATAACTATGGCTACACCTTC. Amino acid sequence: CASTLGPADNYGYTF.

There are a few counts of this clone. The chain combines TRBV4-1 with TRBJ1-2, with a possible D match to TRBD1 (5 bases). V was pared by 3 bases and J by 7 bases, with 12 bases between. Germline CDR1 reads MGHRA; CDR2 reads YSYEKL. The CDR3 length is 13 residues. CDR3: CASSHMGGSGYTF. The CDR3 nucleotides read TGCGCCAGCAGCCACATGGGGGGTTCTGGCTACACCTTC.

This clone was recorded a few times. The chain uses TRBV19 and TRBJ1-6, with TRBD1 as a possible D gene (5 bases). Germline V gene lookup returns CDR1 LNHDA and CDR2 SQIVND (reference sequence). The CDR3 is 16 residues long. Trimming removed 5 bases from V and 4 bases from J, with 15 bases in between. CDR3 nucleotide sequence: TGTGCCAGTAGTCCAGGTCTAGGGGTTTATAATTCACCCCTCCACTTT. Amino acid sequence: CASSPGLGVYNSPLHF.

This clone turned up a few times. This chain links TRBV2 with TRBJ1-4; D may be TRBD1 (6 bases). Germline loops: CDR1 SNHLY, CDR2 FYNNEI. Trimming removed 7 bases from V and 8 bases from J, with 20 bases in between. The CDR3 covers 15 residues. The CDR3, as DNA: TGTGCCAGCATCCTGGAGTGGACAGCCTCGGAAAAACTGTTTTTT. Its translation is CASILEWTASEKLFF.

The chain joins TRBV5-1 to TRBJ2-7; no definite D call. CDR3 length: 14 amino acids. Germline values: CDR1 SGHRS, CDR2 YFSETQ. V lost 1 base to trimming and J lost 0 bases, with 8 bases between them. CDR3 coding DNA: TGCGCCAGCAGCTTGACCTCAAGCTCCTACGAGCAGTACTTC. Translating it yields CASSLTSSSYEQYF.

The chain uses TRBV5-4 and TRBJ2-5; D ambiguous. The CDR3 has 13 amino acids. Germline loops: CDR1 SGHNT, CDR2 YYREEE (reference sequence). Trimming stripped 0 bases from V and 0 bases from J, with 3 bases between. Here the CDR3 reads CASSLAYQETQYF. CDR3 coding DNA: TGTGCCAGCAGCTTGGCGTACCAAGAGACCCAGTACTTC. Variable domain in full (rest from reference TRBV5-4 and TRBJ2-5): ETGVTQSPTHLIKTRGQQVTLRCSSQSGHNTVSWYQQALGQGPQFIFQYYREEENGRGNFPPRFSGLQFPNYSSELNVNALELDDSALYLCASSLAYQETQYFGPGTRLLVL.

The gene calls are TRBV7-9 and TRBJ2-1; TRBD2 agrees at 8 bases. Looked up from germline, CDR1 is SEHNR and CDR2 is FQNEAQ (reference sequence). The CDR3 extends over 13 amino acids. V shed 5 bases and J 9 bases; nucleotides not matched to a gene: 6. The CDR3 spells CASSILAVGEQFF. DNA of the CDR3: TGTGCCAGCAGCATACTAGCGGTGGGTGAGCAGTTCTTC.

This chain uses TRBV7-9 with TRBJ1-2; D is ambiguous. The CDR3 covers 15 residues. The V gene's germline CDR1 is SEHNR and CDR2 FQNEAQ (reference sequence). Trimming pared 8 bases from V and 7 bases from J, leaving 23 bases between. CDR3 loop: CASHLVADQQSGYTF. The CDR3 DNA is TGTGCCAGCCACCTCGTCGCGGATCAACAGTCTGGCTACACCTTC.

The V call is TRBV18, the J call TRBJ1-6; D is ambiguous. This CDR3 spans 14 amino acids. V was cut by 5 bases and J by 2 bases, with 7 bases left in between. The V gene's germline CDR1 is KGHSH and CDR2 LQKENI. The CDR3 reads CASSKGTYNSPLHF. The CDR3 DNA sequence: TGTGCCAGCTCAAAGGGAACCTATAATTCACCCCTCCACTTT.

The V and J genes are TRBV2 and TRBJ1-6; TRBD1 matches at 7 bases. The germline CDR1 and CDR2 sequences are SNHLY and FYNNEI. CDR3 size: 15 residues. The V segment lost 2 bases and the J segment 7 bases; nucleotides outside the gene matches: 5. CDR3: CASSEIDRENSPLHF. CDR3 coding DNA: TGTGCCAGCAGTGAAATCGACAGGGAGAATTCACCCCTCCACTTT.

The rearrangement joins TRBV18 to TRBJ1-2, with D possibly matching TRBD1 (6 bases). Germline V gene sequence: CDR1 KGHSH, CDR2 LQKENI. This CDR3 region has 15 residues. V lost 0 bases and J lost 4, with 12 bases in between. CDR3 residues: CASSPPARGGYGYTF. The CDR3 coding sequence is TGTGCCAGCTCACCACCGGCCAGGGGAGGCTATGGCTACACCTTC.

V usage is TRBV28 and J usage is TRBJ2-1; 12 positions agree with TRBD2. The CDR3 totals 15 residues. The V gene's germline CDR1 is MDHEN and CDR2 SYDVKM. J was trimmed by 3 bases and V by 4 bases; bases with no gene match: 1. CDR3 DNA: TGTGCCAGCAGTTCTAGCGGGGGGGGCTACAATGAGCAGTTCTTC. Protein sequence: CASSSSGGGYNEQFF.

Comment on this clone: The same CDR3 can be traced to other DNA sequences in this sample. The rearrangement uses TRBV30 and TRBJ2-5; a possible D gene is TRBD1 (7 bases). CDR3 length: 12 residues. Trimming took off 2 bases at V and 5 bases at J, with 9 bases between the two ends. Germline-derived CDR1 and CDR2 are GTSNPN and SVGIG (reference sequence). The CDR3 sequence: CAWSSGGETQYF. CDR3 sequence (DNA): TGTGCCTGGAGTTCAGGGGGGGAGACCCAGTACTTC.

The V gene is TRBV19, the J gene TRBJ2-1; the D gene is possibly TRBD2 (5 bases). There are 15 residues in the CDR3. Trimming cost V 5 bases and J 3 bases, with 14 bases left between them. Germline CDR1 and CDR2: LNHDA and SQIVND (reference sequence). CDR3 in DNA: TGTGCCAGTAGTTACGAGGGCAGCCTCTACAATGAGCAGTTCTTC. Translated, it gives CASSYEGSLYNEQFF.

CDR3 amino acids: CASSQMNTIYF. The CDR3 nucleotides are TGTGCCAGCAGCCAAATGAACACCATATATTTT. The J gene is TRBJ1-3, the V gene TRBV14; no clear D gene. This CDR3 region has 11 residues. Deletions cut 2 bases from V and 7 bases from J, with 3 bases between. Germline V gene sequence: CDR1 SGHDN, CDR2 FVKESK.

This clone was counted between two and nine times. The chain's CDR3 is CAWSVAARTYGYTF. Here the CDR3 DNA reads TGTGCCTGGAGTGTGGCAGCAAGAACCTATGGCTACACCTTC. V usage is TRBV30 and J usage is TRBJ1-2; D is unclear. The V end lost 0 bases, the J end lost 4 bases, and 12 bases lay between the germline ends. Germline V gene sequence: CDR1 GTSNPN, CDR2 SVGIG (reference sequence). This CDR3 region has 14 residues.

Only a few counts were recorded for this clone. Other DNA sequences within the sample encode an identical CDR3. The chain employs TRBV5-1 and TRBJ2-7; D uncertain. The CDR3 is made up of 13 amino acids. V lost 4 bases to trimming and J lost 0 bases, with 8 bases between them. The germline gives CDR1 SGHRS, CDR2 YFSETQ. The CDR3 sequence is CASSRDGSYEQYF. The DNA for the CDR3 is TGCGCCAGCAGCCGCGACGGCTCCTACGAGCAGTACTTC.

A few counts support this clone. The rearrangement links TRBV5-6 to TRBJ2-6; no clear D gene. The V gene lost 0 bases and the J gene lost 0 bases, with 7 bases spanning the gap. CDR1 SGHDT and CDR2 YYEEEE come from the germline V gene. This CDR3 region has 16 residues. Written as DNA, the CDR3 is TGTGCCAGCAGCTTGGCTGTAAGCTCTGGGGCCAACGTCCTGACTTTC. The encoded protein is CASSLAVSSGANVLTF.

In this sample, this clone turned up a few times. The rearrangement uses TRBV30 and TRBJ2-3; 8 bases align to TRBD1. V was clipped by 2 bases and J by 4 bases; unmatched bases: 8. Germline CDR1 GTSNPN, CDR2 SVGIG (reference sequence). The CDR3 extends over 15 amino acids. This CDR3 reads CAWSRQDRDADTQYF. The CDR3 coding sequence is TGTGCCTGGAGTAGACAGGACAGGGACGCAGATACGCAGTATTTT.

This clone occurred a few times. The V call is TRBV4-1, the J call TRBJ1-1; D remains unclear. V was cut by 0 bases and J by 1 base, with 3 bases left in between. Germline V gene lookup returns CDR1 MGHRA and CDR2 YSYEKL. The CDR3 consists of 13 residues. The CDR3 here is CASSQEANTEAFF. The CDR3 region has the DNA TGCGCCAGCAGCCAAGAGGCGAACACTGAAGCTTTCTTT.